Sequencing of this T cell receptor (beta chain) was carried out in a study of cytomegalovirus exposure and HLA in healthy donors. Background on the study: The 100 to 150 validation repertoires matched the 650 to 850 first-cohort repertoires in platform, a later analysis reported.

The assay was immunoSEQ multiplex PCR, and TCRdb's table has in-frame clones only and misses some. The sample has under 400,000 clones, 70% to 90% seen once. The sample holds a few counts of this clone. Its antigen is not known. Per germline, CDR1 GTSNPN and CDR2 SVGIG (reference sequence). The CDR3 has 14 residues. With V trimmed by 5 bases and J by 4 bases, 8 bases remained unmatched. Findings and limits, study-wide: A subsequent analysis found that TCR clusters from the first cohort also tended to co-occur in the approximately 110 validation repertoires, with approximately 95% of cluster scores above 0.

Sequencing was carried out using PBMCs. The rearrangement joins TRBV30 to TRBJ2-3; 8 bases map to TRBD2. The clonotype originates from a man aged 25-45 years in good health and CMV-seronegative. This CDR3 is CAWAAGELADTQYF. The CDR3 coding sequence is TGTGCCTGGGCAGCGGGGGAGTTGGCAGATACGCAGTATTTT.